This T cell receptor (beta chain) was retrieved from a study of cytomegalovirus exposure and HLA in healthy donors. Trimming removed 6 bases from V and 3 bases from J; junction bases left unmatched: 14. The CDR3 contains 16 residues. Germline lookup yields CDR1 SQVTM and CDR2 ANQGSEA. The PCR contained 60 Vbeta and 13 Jbeta primers. Profiling relied on immunoSEQ multiplex PCR, and the TCRdb table lists in-frame clones only, not all of them. The sample has around 200,000 clones; 65% to 80% are singletons. The sequence was collected from a man aged 25-40 years in good health and CMV-seropositive. The chain carries TRBV29-1 and TRBJ2-3; the match to TRBD1 covers 8 bases. Source material: PBMCs. The CDR3 nucleotides read TGCAGCGTCCTCGGGTGGAGGGACAGGTCGACAGATACGCAGTATTTT. Translating gives CSVLGWRDRSTDTQYF.